A selection of T cell receptor beta chains follows, all from one sample in a study of CD8+CD57+ T cells in acquired aplastic anemia. TCRdb reanalysed the reads using MiXCR and keeps one entry per CDR3 protein. There are 200,000 to 250,000 distinct CDR3 sequences in the sample; 30% to 40% occur only once, and 0.95% to 1.3% lies in the top ten. The source material was sorted CD4+, CD8+, or CD8+CD57+ T cells (not recorded which) from PBMCs. These receptors came from a human donor in good health, serving as a control. Each CDR3 is given with its conserved first and last residue. D genes are given only for firm matches. A row's size may be missing; if present it is once, few, many or a size class.

CDR3nt,CDR3aa,d_gene,j_gene,len,abundance,v_gene
TGTGCCAGCAGCCCAGGACAGGGGAGGCAGCCCCAGCATTTT,CASSPGQGRQPQHF,TRBD1,TRBJ1-5,14,NA,TRBV7-9
TGTGCCAGCAGCGCCAGCCAGACAGGGTTAGCTTACTACGAGCAGTACTTC,CASSASQTGLAYYEQYF,TRBD1,TRBJ2-7,17,few,TRBV11-2
TGTGCCAGCAGCTTTAGCCATAGCGGGAGTAGAGTCGCGGAAGATACGCAGTATTTT,CASSFSHSGSRVAEDTQYF,TRBD2,TRBJ2-3,19,few,TRBV11-1
TGTGCCAGCAGCCAAGACAAAGAGCAGTTCTTC,CASSQDKEQFF,NA,TRBJ2-1,11,NA,TRBV14
TGTGCCACCAGTGAGCTAAGGGGAAACGGCAATTCACCCCTCCACTTT,CATSELRGNGNSPLHF,NA,TRBJ1-6,16,once,TRBV24-1
TGCGCCAGCAGCGCACAGTCAAGCACCGGGGAGCTGTTTTTT,CASSAQSSTGELFF,NA,TRBJ2-2,14,few,TRBV5-1
TGTGCCAGCAGCCAATCTACCGGGAATCAGCCCCAGCATTTT,CASSQSTGNQPQHF,NA,TRBJ1-5,14,many,TRBV16
TGCGCCAGCAGCTCGGATATGGGCACTGAAGCTTTCTTT,CASSSDMGTEAFF,NA,TRBJ1-1,13,many,TRBV5-1
TGTGCCAGCAGTGGTCAGGGGGCTCCTGAAGCTTTCTTT,CASSGQGAPEAFF,TRBD1,TRBJ1-1,13,NA,TRBV2
TGTGGCAGCACCAAAAACCGGGGGGCTAATGGAAACACCATATATTTT,CGSTKNRGANGNTIYF,NA,TRBJ1-3,16,NA,TRBV2
TGTGCCAGCAGCCGATGGACGGGTTCTCAATCACCCCTCCACTTT,CASSRWTGSQSPLHF,NA,TRBJ1-6,15,many,TRBV5-6
TGTGCCAGCTCACACAGAGAGACCCAAGAGACCCAGTACTTC,CASSHRETQETQYF,NA,TRBJ2-5,14,NA,TRBV2
TGTGCCAGCAGTTTAGAGACCTCCGGGGCTTTCTTT,CASSLETSGAFF,NA,TRBJ1-1,12,few,TRBV28
TGTGCCAGCAGCGGGACTCCGCCAGGCGGATCCTACAATGAGCAGTTCTTC,CASSGTPPGGSYNEQFF,NA,TRBJ2-1,17,NA,TRBV9
TGTGCCAGCAGCTTAGTTAGCGGGGGGCGCAATGAGCAGTTCTTC,CASSLVSGGRNEQFF,TRBD2,TRBJ2-1,15,NA,TRBV11-2
TGTGCCATCCGCACGGGAGGAAACACTGAAGCTTTCTTT,CAIRTGGNTEAFF,NA,TRBJ1-1,13,NA,TRBV7-9
TGTGCCAGCAGCTTGTCCAATCTGGGGCAGCAAGAGACCCAGTACTTC,CASSLSNLGQQETQYF,NA,TRBJ2-5,16,NA,TRBV7-8
TGCAGTGCTACCTCAGGGGTTCAGGGAGATACGCAGTATTTT,CSATSGVQGDTQYF,NA,TRBJ2-3,14,many,TRBV20-1
TGTGCCAGCAGCCGAGCAGGGGGCAGGGAGCAGTACTTC,CASSRAGGREQYF,TRBD1,TRBJ2-7,13,NA,TRBV3-1
TGTGCCAGTATCCTGGGACCAAAGGGCGGGGAGCTGTTTTTT,CASILGPKGGELFF,NA,TRBJ2-2,14,once,TRBV19
TGTGCCAGCAGGGAGGACTGGGAATATGGCTACACCTTC,CASREDWEYGYTF,NA,TRBJ1-2,13,many,TRBV5-8
TGTGCCAGCAGTACGGACAGCCATTCGGGAGGCTACACCTTC,CASSTDSHSGGYTF,NA,TRBJ1-2,14,few,TRBV12-3/TRBV12-4
TGTGCCAGCAGTTTATATGGCGGGACCTACAATGAGCAGTTCTTC,CASSLYGGTYNEQFF,NA,TRBJ2-1,15,few,TRBV12-3/TRBV12-4
TGTGCCAGTAGTATTGGAGGGCGCGAGGGGATCTATGGCTGCACCTTC,CASSIGGREGIYGCTF,NA,TRBJ1-2,16,NA,TRBV19
TGTGCCACCAGCAGACTAGGGACAGCGGGTCAGCCCCAGCATTTT,CATSRLGTAGQPQHF,TRBD1,TRBJ1-5,15,NA,TRBV15
TGTGCCAGCTCCCCGTGGTCTGGGAATGAGCAGTTCTTC,CASSPWSGNEQFF,NA,TRBJ2-1,13,NA,TRBV19
TGTGCCAGCAGCTCCCGGGGGAACACTGAAGCTTTCTTT,CASSSRGNTEAFF,NA,TRBJ1-1,13,many,TRBV7-8
TGTGCCAGTAGGCGGGGACAGAGCTATGGCTACACCTTC,CASRRGQSYGYTF,TRBD1,TRBJ1-2,13,many,TRBV19
TGTGCCATCAGTGTACCCGGGCCCGAGTACAATGAGCAGTTCTTC,CAISVPGPEYNEQFF,NA,TRBJ2-1,15,many,TRBV10-3
TGTGCCAGCAGTGAACTGGGCTCTGGGGCCAACGTCCTGACTTTC,CASSELGSGANVLTF,NA,TRBJ2-6,15,many,TRBV9
TGTGCCAGCAGCCAGGACAGGGGAAGAAACTATGGCTACACCTTC,CASSQDRGRNYGYTF,TRBD1,TRBJ1-2,15,many,TRBV4-2
TGTGCCAGCTCCCTGGGGACAGGGAGGGTCCACGAGCAGTACTTC,CASSLGTGRVHEQYF,TRBD1,TRBJ2-7,15,NA,TRBV18
TGTGCCACCAGTGTTGTCCATGGGGACGGGAGGGATGAAGCTTTCTTT,CATSVVHGDGRDEAFF,NA,TRBJ1-1,16,many,TRBV24-1
TGTGCCAGTAAGAAGGGGGAGTGGACCGGGGAGCTGTTTTTT,CASKKGEWTGELFF,NA,TRBJ2-2,14,NA,TRBV19
TGTGCCAGCCACAGGGGGGGAGGCGGTTTTGAGACCCAGTACTTC,CASHRGGGGFETQYF,NA,TRBJ2-5,15,NA,TRBV2
TGTGCCACCAGTGCCTGGGGGGCAGGGGGCGACGAGCAGTACTTC,CATSAWGAGGDEQYF,TRBD1,TRBJ2-7,15,many,TRBV24-1
TGTGCCAGCAGCTTTCAACAGGGTTCTGGAAACACCATATATTTT,CASSFQQGSGNTIYF,NA,TRBJ1-3,15,NA,TRBV11-2
TGTGCCATCGGAGCCACATTGGCCATTAACTATGGCCACACCTTC,CAIGATLAINYGHTF,NA,TRBJ1-2,15,once,TRBV10-3
TGCAGTGCCCCGTGGGGAGTTATATCACCGAACACTGAAGCTTTCTTT,CSAPWGVISPNTEAFF,NA,TRBJ1-1,16,few,TRBV20-1
TGTGCCACCAGCAGAGCTAGCGGGGGCTACAATGAGCAGTTCTTC,CATSRASGGYNEQFF,TRBD2,TRBJ2-1,15,NA,TRBV15
TGCAGTGCCCAAGCGGGGGGAAACACTGAAGCTTTCTTT,CSAQAGGNTEAFF,NA,TRBJ1-1,13,few,TRBV20-1
TGTGCCAGCAGCGCCGCCGGGACTAGCGGGGTAACCTACGAGCAGTACTTC,CASSAAGTSGVTYEQYF,TRBD2,TRBJ2-7,17,NA,TRBV9
TGTGCCACCGCCCGGAGGGTCAGGGAAGGGGGTTCACCCCTCCACTTT,CATARRVREGGSPLHF,NA,TRBJ1-6,16,many,TRBV2
TGCAGTGCCTCGCCAATGTGGACCCAGTACTTC,CSASPMWTQYF,NA,TRBJ2-5,11,many,TRBV20-1
TGTGCCAGCAGCCGAACACCCACCTACGAGCAGTACTTC,CASSRTPTYEQYF,NA,TRBJ2-7,13,many,TRBV12-3/TRBV12-4
TGCAGTGCTAGACCAGGGGGGGATCCAGAAAAACTGTTTTTT,CSARPGGDPEKLFF,TRBD1,TRBJ1-4,14,NA,TRBV20-1
TGTGCCAGCAGTGGTGGACTAGCGGGGGGGCCTGTGACAGATACGCAGTATTTT,CASSGGLAGGPVTDTQYF,TRBD2,TRBJ2-3,18,NA,TRBV2
TGCGCCAGCAGCCTATACGAGACAGGGGGCAGGGGTACTGAAGCTTTCTTT,CASSLYETGGRGTEAFF,TRBD1,TRBJ1-1,17,few,TRBV4-1
TGCGCCAGCAGGGCCGGGACAGGGTCTGGAAACACCATATATTTT,CASRAGTGSGNTIYF,TRBD1,TRBJ1-3,15,many,TRBV10-2
TGTGCCAGCAGTGTGAGGTGGGGGCCTCAAGAGACCCAGTACTTC,CASSVRWGPQETQYF,NA,TRBJ2-5,15,few,TRBV6-1
TGTGCCAGCAGCCTCGCCGGGACTGTCTCCTACAATGAGCAGTTCTTC,CASSLAGTVSYNEQFF,NA,TRBJ2-1,16,many,TRBV7-3